One and the same sample provided the 4 T cell receptor beta chains below, sequenced in a study of human T cells and chemical hapten exposure. The time point denotes: patch test 1, 2 weeks after DPC sensitization. Described treatment: therapeutic diphenylcyclopropenone sensitization with weekly scalp DPC. MiXCR was run by TCRdb on the RACE reads, yielding one entry per CDR3 protein. The sample comprises just under 350,000 distinct CDR3 sequences, approximately 6.3% of which are singletons, and 7% to 10% rests with the top ten. Sequencing was performed on whole blood, taken in connection with sensitization to the hapten diphenylcyclopropenone (DPC). Receptors originate from a woman aged 18-29 years with alopecia areata. Some clones in this sample may be carry-over from other donors' samples.

The sample holds a few counts of this clonotype. V is TRBV13 and J is TRBJ1-3; D unresolved. Trimming pared 5 bases from V and 0 bases from J, leaving 17 bases between. This CDR3 has 17 amino acids. The germline CDR1 and CDR2 sequences are PRHDT and FYEKMQ (reference sequence). The chain's CDR3 is CASSREGGLDSGNTIYF. CDR3 nucleotides: TGTGCCAGCAGCCGGGAGGGCGGACTCGACTCTGGAAACACCATATATTTT.

This clonotype was counted many times. A junction end diverges from the germline sequence, so it may reflect a read error. The CDR3 here is CASSLVRFLSPEF. The CDR3 bases are TGTGCCAGCAGCTTAGTTCGGTTTTTAAGTCCGGAGTTC. The genes are TRBV11-2 and TRBJ2-7; D gene uncertain. The CDR3 covers 13 residues. Germline CDR1 and CDR2: SGHAT and FQNNGV.

A few counts support this clonotype. The chain recombines TRBV19 with TRBJ2-7; 9 bases agree with TRBD1. In germline, CDR1 is LNHDA, CDR2 SQIVND (reference sequence). The CDR3 spans 14 residues. The junction had 6 bases not matched to a gene; V was cut back by 5 bases and J by 4 bases. The CDR3, as DNA: TGTGCCAGTAGTGCATCGGACAGGGGTTACGAGCAGTACTTC. Protein product: CASSASDRGYEQYF.

This clonotype was seen a few times. The V call is TRBV3-1, the J call TRBJ1-3, with a tentative D call TRBD1 (5 bases). The CDR3 runs 16 residues. Trimming took off 4 bases at V and 2 bases at J, with 15 bases between the two ends. Germline CDR1 reads LGHDT; CDR2 reads YNNKEL (reference sequence). CDR3 in DNA: TGTGCCAGCAGCCCGTCCGGGACGCTACCTGGAAACACCATATATTTT. This sequence encodes CASSPSGTLPGNTIYF.